This T cell receptor (beta chain) stems from a study of shared clonotypes between healthy human individuals. Caucasian adults residing in Nashville, Tennessee made up all the donors. Study-wide results and limits: Apart from blood, nothing was sampled; tissue repertoires likely differ. Sorted-subset sequencing was shown by rarefaction to be incomplete despite large depth.

The authors' processing: Filtering differed because ImmunoSEQ produced junction-only sequences that carried no quality scores. Repertoires were generated with immunoSEQ multiplex PCR, while TCRdb's copy carries only in-frame clones and drops some. V and J calls and clone size are those listed in that table; D and trimming were worked out from the DNA. The sample records around 1,100,000 clones, approximately 75% being singletons. Concerning this clone: Its antigen is still unknown.

V shed 0 bases and J shed 15 bases, with 15 bases lying between them. The CDR3 totals 13 residues. Germline V gives CDR1 LGHNA, CDR2 YSLEER. The TCR comes from a young man in good health. Some clones in this sample may be carry-over from other donors' samples. Source material: memory CD4+ T cells from PBMCs. Subset indicated: CD45RA-negative fraction. The V gene is TRBV4-3, the J gene TRBJ1-3; D remains unclear. The CDR3 nucleotides read TGCGCCAGCAGCCAAGATTACGGCCAGGTTAGATATTTT. Translation gives CASSQDYGQVRYF.